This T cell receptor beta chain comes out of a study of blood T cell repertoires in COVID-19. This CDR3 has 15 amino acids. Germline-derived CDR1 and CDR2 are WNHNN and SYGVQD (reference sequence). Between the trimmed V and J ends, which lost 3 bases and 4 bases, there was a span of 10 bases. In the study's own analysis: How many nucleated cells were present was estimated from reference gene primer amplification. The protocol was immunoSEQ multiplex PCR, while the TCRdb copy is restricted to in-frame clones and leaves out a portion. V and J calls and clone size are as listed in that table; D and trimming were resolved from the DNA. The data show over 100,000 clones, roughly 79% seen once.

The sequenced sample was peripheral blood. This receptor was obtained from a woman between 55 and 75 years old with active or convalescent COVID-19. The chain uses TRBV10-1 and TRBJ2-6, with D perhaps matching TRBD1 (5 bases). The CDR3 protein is CASSDPRAGANVLTF. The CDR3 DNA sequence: TGCGCCAGCAGTGACCCCAGGGCCGGGGCCAACGTCCTGACTTTC.